This T cell receptor beta chain was captured by sequencing in a study of cytomegalovirus exposure and HLA in healthy donors listed by TCRdb under 2017. Study-wide context: According to an earlier analysis of several hundred of the donors, about 180 million T cells yielded 100 million or so unique TCR beta sequences and more than 250 Gb of sequence data. Roughly 300 gigabases of sequencing data and roughly 81 million unique TCR sequences made up an early release that covered approximately 620 HLA-typed donors. Of the roughly 430 genotyped donors, around 81% fell in the genetic ancestry cluster associated with self-reported Caucasian donors. The aim of the study was to test whether cataloging public T cell receptors could identify signatures of past pathogen exposure. The T cell repertoires of under 750 subjects were profiled by immunosequencing and related to cytomegalovirus serostatus. In addition to the first cohort of hundreds of subjects, a separate validation cohort of 120 different subjects was used. The study combined high-throughput TCR immunosequencing, statistical association of individual TCRs with disease status, and machine learning to predict cytomegalovirus infection status. A later analysis re-examined previously published TCR beta repertoires from just over 650 donors and added high-resolution HLA genotyping to investigate patterns of TCR occurrence. In the later analysis, no new phenotypic data were used to find candidate immune exposures; instead, reliance was placed on TCR beta sequences and their occurrence across donors. An earlier analysis of some 500 of the donors applied high-throughput TCR beta sequencing to assess whether each TCR beta V gene segment acted as functional or pseudogenic. Alongside the repertoire data, information on donor age, sex, ethnicity and CMV serostatus was compiled. A later genetic analysis used genome-wide SNP genotypes for about 55% of the 666 donors, treating that subset as a discovery cohort. All discovery cohort repertoires had been generated using a single sequencing platform. Both class I and class II loci were covered by HLA typing, at four-digit resolution. The number of typed donors differed by locus: roughly 620-640 for A, B, C, DRB1 and DQB1; roughly 510 for DQA1; 600 to 610 for DPA1; and around 490 for DPB1. A handful of DR-DQ haplotypes were treated as single units for association and clustering because of strong linkage in the cohort. Across 300 to 400 genotyped donors of the cohort, an average of about 220,000 unique TCR beta nucleotide sequences per donor were sequenced, and 15% to 20% of those sequences were non-productive.

The cohort comprised around 700 healthy bone marrow donors. All cohort members were sampled while nominally healthy, although unrecorded immune exposures were likely present. The donor tested CMV seronegative, placing the donor among the 350 or so seronegative members of the cohort. A peripheral blood sample was collected from each donor, and TCR beta sequencing was performed on peripheral blood mononuclear cells. The Qiagen DNeasy Blood Extraction Kit was used to extract genomic DNA from the blood cell samples. Libraries were prepared through the immunoSEQ multiplex PCR assay. The multiplex PCR relied on a mix of 60 forward primers for TCR Vbeta segments and 13 reverse primers for TCR Jbeta segments. The CDR3 region of rearranged TCR beta genes was amplified from genomic DNA with a multiplex PCR assay. On the Illumina HiSeq System, the amplified TCR beta libraries were sequenced as 87-base-pair reads. In the authors' own workflow: In a later analysis, 80 million or so unique TCR beta chains were counted across the approximately 640 repertoires, and around 11 million of these chains were shared by at least two donors. Raw reads were error-corrected and collapsed into unique sequences by a nearest-neighbor algorithm in which closely related sequences were merged to remove PCR and sequencing errors. To assign V, D and J gene segments, CDR3 sequences were aligned to IMGT reference sequences. For a sequence to be retained, a match of at least six nucleotides to both a V gene segment and a J gene segment was required. A rearrangement counted as productive if the CDR3 had no stop codons and remained in frame with V and J, and every other rearrangement counted as non-productive. CDR3 was defined by IMGT convention, running from the second conserved V-encoded cysteine to the conserved J-encoded phenylalanine. The earlier analysis of 500 to 650 of the donors excluded any sequence lacking an unambiguous match to a single V gene segment. An earlier analysis of about 600 of the donors called V segments functional above 56.7% productive rearrangements and segregating when the between-donor standard deviation exceeded 5%. A statistical classification framework was developed to diagnose cytomegalovirus status using the catalog of TCR beta chain sequences. In a later analysis, V and J genes were assigned by comparing TCR nucleotide sequences against IMGT/GENE-DB human TR gene sequences. Using the TCRdist pipeline, a later analysis assigned CDR3 sequences along with most-parsimonious VDJ recombination scenarios. In a later analysis, every TCR beta chain was defined by the combination of its CDR3 amino acid sequence and its V-gene family, and reads without a unique V-gene family were dropped. As a way to deal with suspected cross-contamination and a sequencing artifact, a later analysis dropped hundreds of nucleotide sequences that were highly shared and had low generation probability. For each public chain, a later analysis derived a clonal expansion index from normalized ranks of inferred template counts within each repertoire. Generation probabilities in a later analysis came from a VDJ recombination model fitted to out-of-frame rearrangements, and those results were checked against IGoR. Hypergeometric tests were used in a later analysis to score TCR-TCR, TCR-HLA and TCR-CMV co-occurrence, with a repertoire-size bias correction applied to the TCR pairs. A later analysis estimated false discovery rates by permuting HLA or CMV assignments 20 times. A later analysis grouped co-occurring TCRs with DBSCAN, adding TCRdist sequence similarity when clustering within HLA-allele-positive subsets. For co-occurrence clustering, repertoires with fewer than 30,000 or more than 120,000 public chains were excluded, along with five or six repertoires with anomalous nucleotide sharing. TCRdb carries this immuneACCESS record with in-frame sequences only. Its versions omit some clonotypes, under half of them owing to an unresolved V gene in the studies checked, with the rest unexplained. D and trimming were read from the DNA, whereas the V and J calls and clone size are those reported in that table. Recorded for this sample are about 180,000 clones; approximately 88% of them occurred a single time. Clones ranked in the top ten supply about 0.37% of the sample.

A remark on this clone: The antigen it binds to is not known. No much larger clone is present one base from it, and per-base qualities are unavailable.

Study-wide conclusions, independent of this receptor: A group of highly shared sequence variants was considered likely to be a technical artifact of the sequencing pipeline. In this cohort, only TCR beta chains were sequenced, and detectable features were limited by the absence of alpha or paired-chain data. In a later analysis, TCR association rates were found to vary across HLA loci, with the most associated TCRs seen for DRB1 alleles and the fewest for HLA-C alleles. Roughly uniform sequencing depth across donors was assumed in presence/absence analyses, although this assumption may not hold. HLA typing was unavailable for some donors at each locus, so association tests used only the typed subset. A later genetic analysis associated a missense DCLRE1C variant with V-gene and J-gene trimming of TCR beta chains, and an independent cohort replicated the association. A further reported finding was that TCR beta sequences accurately predicted the HLA-A and HLA-B alleles for most subjects in the first cohort. The classifier was reported to diagnose cytomegalovirus status with high specificity and sensitivity in both the original and validation cohorts. A later analysis found that HLA-associated TCR beta chains were more clonally expanded and had lower generation probabilities than equally common non-associated chains. Because counts were too low, about 15 rarely observed V segments, including chromosome 9 orphons, were left out of the earlier analysis of about 500 of the donors. Assigning TCR associations to individual alleles was difficult when HLA alleles, especially DR and DQ, strongly co-occurred. According to the authors, the approach could potentially be generalized to other disease states and immunological phenotypes. A later genetic analysis reported fewer N-insertions in productive TCRs among donors in an Asian-associated ancestry cluster than the roughly 620-donor mean. In a later analysis, most CMV-associated TCR beta chains were found to appear HLA-restricted, with HLA associations seemingly driven largely by CMV exposure. At a false discovery rate of 0.05, a later analysis linked 15,000 to 20,000 TCR beta sequences to specific HLA alleles. In the study, approximately 160 TCR beta chains were listed as associated with cytomegalovirus. Linkage disequilibrium might explain the correlated functional status among segregating V segments, but an unknown experimental factor could not be excluded. Several of the top co-occurrence clusters appeared to be linked to parvovirus B19, influenza, CMV and Epstein-Barr virus, according to a later analysis. CMV serostatus was the only immune exposure information available for the cohort. In vitro tests confirmed that a few of the cytomegalovirus-associated TCR beta chains recognize cytomegalovirus antigens. In an earlier analysis of more than 450 of the donors, most TCR beta V segments were observed in productive rearrangements about 90% or about 30% of the time, broadly matching IMGT annotations. Some IMGT-functional V segments, including TRBV6-2 and TRBV6-3, could not be told apart with the 87-base-pair reads, so those segments were excluded. Across donors, most TCR sequences were observed very rarely, whereas some public TCRs were present in many individuals.

Clipping removes 3 bases from V and 6 bases from J, with 3 as the unmatched junction base count. The germline V gene (reference sequence) sets CDR1 to SGHNT and CDR2 to YYREEE. From its cysteine to its phenylalanine, the CDR3 spans 14 amino acids. The read is trimmed to its CDR3 DNA, 42 bases read in frame from base 1. Material for sequencing was PBMCs. The sequence was obtained from a boy between 2 and 10 years old in good health and CMV-seronegative. Recombination connected TRBV5-4 to TRBJ2-5; TRBD1 fits 12 bases in the junction. CDR3 sequence: CASSYRDRGQTQYF. In nucleotide form, the sequence is TGTGCCAGCAGCTACCGGGACAGGGGGCAGACCCAGTACTTC. The full variable domain, completed from the reference TRBV5-4 and TRBJ2-5 proteins outside the CDR3, reads ETGVTQSPTHLIKTRGQQVTLRCSSQSGHNTVSWYQQALGQGPQFIFQYYREEENGRGNFPPRFSGLQFPNYSSELNVNALELDDSALYLCASSYRDRGQTQYFGPGTRLLVL.